Listed here are 28 T cell receptor beta chains from one sample, sequenced in a study of Graves' ophthalmopathy and Graves' hyperthyroidism. Scientists amplified the TCR beta CDR3 regions from RNA transcripts. First-round RT-PCR employed HTBI primers, with a second-round multiplex PCR after it. MiXCR, applied by TCRdb to the multiplex PCR reads, yields one record per CDR3 protein. The top ten hold 40% to 45% of the sample, which has 600,000 to 950,000 distinct CDR3 sequences, approximately 40% seen once. Sequenced sample: peripheral blood. All receptors derive from an adult man with Graves' ophthalmopathy.

As regards this clonotype: A much larger clone lies one base from this, so it may be a read error. CDR3 nucleotides: TGTGCCAGCATGGGGGCGGCAGGCGGGGGTATTCCCTACGAGCAGTACTTC. Translating gives CASMGAAGGGIPYEQYF. This sequence joins TRBV25-1 and TRBJ2-7; D is possibly TRBD2 (7 bases). The ends were cut back, 7 bases at V and 2 bases at J, with 24 bases in the middle. Germline CDR1 and CDR2: MGHDK and SYGVNS. The CDR3 is made up of 17 amino acids.

This chain connects TRBV19 to TRBJ1-4; D remains unclear. Germline V lookup: CDR1 LNHDA, CDR2 SQIVND (reference sequence). V was pared by 3 bases and J by 5 bases, with 10 bases between. The CDR3 length is 14 residues. This chain's CDR3 is CASSMGRMNEKLFF. CDR3 coding DNA: TGTGCCAGTAGTATGGGCAGGATGAATGAAAAACTGTTTTTT.

The chain uses TRBV6-6 and TRBJ1-2; D is perhaps TRBD1 (5 bases). Trimming pared 3 bases from V and 7 bases from J, leaving 15 bases between. The germline V gene has CDR1 MNHNY and CDR2 SVGAGI (reference sequence). The length of the CDR3 is 14 residues. CDR3 protein: CASSYGGASGGYTF. The CDR3, as DNA: TGTGCCAGCAGTTATGGTGGGGCGAGCGGTGGCTACACCTTC.

The sample holds many counts of this clonotype. The V call is TRBV29-1, the J call TRBJ1-1; weak D call: TRBD1 (5 bases). Germline V CDR1 and CDR2: SQVTM, ANQGSEA. With 4 bases removed from V and 4 bases from J, the gap between germline ends came to 16 bases. The CDR3 length is 14 residues. CDR3 loop: CSVGGAGGGTEAFF. CDR3 nucleotide sequence: TGCAGCGTTGGAGGCGCGGGGGGGGGCACTGAAGCTTTCTTT.

This chain connects TRBV2 to TRBJ1-1; 8 nucleotides match TRBD1. This CDR3 has 13 residues. V trimming: 7 bases; J trimming: 4 bases; junction bases outside the gene matches: 5. Germline CDR1 reads SNHLY; CDR2 reads FYNNEI. The CDR3 DNA reads TGTGCCAGCACCGTTGACAGGGGCACTGAAGCTTTCTTT. This translates into CASTVDRGTEAFF.

This clonotype was detected a few times. This rearrangement joins TRBV20-1 to TRBJ1-5; D is unresolved. V was pared by 0 bases and J by 4 bases, with 10 bases between. The germline V gene encodes CDR1 DFQATT and CDR2 SNEGSKA (reference sequence). CDR3 size: 14 residues. The CDR3 DNA is TGCAGTGCTAGAGAGGGGTTGGTTAATCAGCCCCAGCATTTT. Protein: CSAREGLVNQPQHF.

Turning to this clonotype: Its ends do not fully match the called genes, so a read error is possible. CDR3 in amino acids: CASGAEVTSYKQYF. The CDR3, as DNA: TGCGCCAGCGGGGCTGAGGTCACCTCCTACAAGCAGTACTTC. The chain links TRBV5-1 to TRBJ2-7, with D maybe TRBD1 (5 bases). Germline CDR1 is SGHRS and CDR2 is YFSETQ. The CDR3 has 14 amino acids.

Many counts were recorded for this clonotype. The rearrangement uses TRBV5-1 and TRBJ2-6; a weak D match, TRBD1 (5 bases). The CDR3 runs 15 residues. Germline V gene lookup returns CDR1 SGHRS and CDR2 YFSETQ. Between the trimmed V and J ends, which lost 3 bases and 2 bases, there was a span of 9 bases. The CDR3 region has the DNA TGCGCCAGCAGCTCACAGGCCACTGGGGCCAACGTCCTGACTTTC. This codes for CASSSQATGANVLTF. The full variable domain, with the rest looked up from reference TRBV5-1 and TRBJ2-6, is KAGVTQTPRYLIKTRGQQVTLSCSPISGHRSVSWYQQTPGQGLQFLFEYFSETQRNKGNFPGRFSGRQFSNSRSEMNVSTLELGDSALYLCASSSQATGANVLTFGAGSRLTVL.

The chain employs TRBV20-1 and TRBJ2-5; 9 bases line up with TRBD2. The CDR3 contains 16 residues. V was pared by 5 bases and J by 3 bases, with 13 bases of the junction left unmatched. CDR1 is DFQATT, CDR2 SNEGSKA, per germline (reference sequence). CDR3 protein: CSAYRGAGGGEETQYF. Written as DNA, the CDR3 is TGCAGTGCTTATCGAGGAGCGGGAGGAGGGGAAGAGACCCAGTACTTC.

This clonotype occurred many times. The chain joins TRBV12-3 or TRBV12-4 to TRBJ1-2; D is possibly TRBD1 (5 bases). V was pared by 6 bases and J by 8 bases, with 16 bases between. The CDR3 is 13 amino acids. CDR3 DNA: TGTGCCAGCAGCCGAAGGGGCCGAGAAGGCTACACCTTC. Amino acid sequence: CASSRRGREGYTF.

This clonotype came up many times. A read error may produce the germline difference seen at one junction end. The genes are TRBV5-1 and TRBJ1-5; D not certain. Germline V lookup: CDR1 SGHRS, CDR2 YFSETQ. This CDR3 has 13 residues. Here the CDR3 DNA reads TGTGCCAGCAGTCCGGGTCCTAATCAGCCCCAGCATTTT. Its protein product is CASSPGPNQPQHF.

This clonotype was seen repeatedly, ten times or more. A read error may produce the germline difference seen at one junction end. The J gene is TRBJ1-5, the V gene TRBV24-1; TRBD1 matches 8 bases. This CDR3 is 16 amino acids long. The V gene's germline CDR1 is KGHDR and CDR2 SFDVKD. The CDR3 protein is CASSTAGGAGNQPQHF. In nucleotides, the CDR3 is TGTGCCAGCAGTACTGCAGGGGGCGCGGGCAATCAGCCCCAGCATTTT.

Ten or more counts support this clonotype. This chain links TRBV30 with TRBJ2-5; 12 bases agree with TRBD1. Germline V gene data show CDR1 as GTSNPN and CDR2 as SVGIG (reference sequence). V was pared by 5 bases and J by 6 bases, with 10 bases of the junction left unmatched. CDR3 length: 15 amino acids. As DNA, the CDR3 is TGTGCCTGGTGCACCGGGACAGGGGGCACAAAGACCCAGTACTTC. It is translated as CAWCTGTGGTKTQYF.

The rearrangement joins TRBV29-1 to TRBJ1-4; 8 bases are a match to TRBD1. V lost 6 bases, J lost 6 bases, and 9 bases stayed unmatched. The V gene's germline CDR1 is SQVTM and CDR2 ANQGSEA. CDR3 length: 14 residues. CDR3 protein: CSVQSTGEDEKLFF. CDR3 in DNA: TGCAGCGTCCAATCGACAGGGGAGGATGAAAAACTGTTTTTT.

The rearrangement joins TRBV9 to TRBJ2-3, with 8 bases identical to TRBD2. CDR1 SGDLS and CDR2 YYNGEE come from the germline V gene. V was pared by 8 bases and J by 5 bases, with 16 bases of the junction left unmatched. The CDR3 is made up of 16 amino acids. CDR3 sequence: CASSPLAGLRGDTQYF. CDR3 DNA: TGTGCCAGTTCTCCGCTAGCGGGCCTACGGGGAGATACGCAGTATTTT.

This clonotype was seen repeatedly, ten times or more. The chain has TRBV29-1 and TRBJ1-2; D remains unclear. The germline V gene encodes CDR1 SQVTM and CDR2 ANQGSEA. This CDR3 has 13 residues. With 0 bases removed from V and 3 bases from J, the gap between germline ends came to 8 bases. The chain's CDR3 is CSVEDQGYYGYTF. For the CDR3, the DNA is TGCAGCGTTGAAGATCAAGGGTACTATGGCTACACCTTC.

This clonotype was observed at least ten times. The chain joins TRBV5-5 to TRBJ2-7; maybe TRBD2 (5 bases). V gave up 0 bases and J gave up 2 bases, with 9 bases separating them. This CDR3 spans 14 amino acids. Germline CDR1 and CDR2: SGHKS and YYEKEE (reference sequence). The CDR3 loop reads CASSLGSGPYEQYF. In DNA form, the CDR3 reads TGTGCCAGCAGCTTGGGCAGCGGTCCCTACGAGCAGTACTTC.

This clonotype was recorded a few times. Its ends do not fully match the called genes, so a read error is possible. The gene calls are TRBV5-4 and TRBJ2-6; a possible D gene is TRBD1 (5 bases). The CDR3 has 17 amino acids. CDR1 is SGHNT and CDR2 is YYREEE in the germline V gene (reference sequence). The CDR3 reads CASSQDGGQSGANVLTF. The CDR3 DNA is TGCGCCAGCAGCCAAGACGGCGGACAATCTGGGGCCAACGTCCTGACTTTC. The complete variable domain, with remaining parts taken from reference TRBV5-4 and TRBJ2-6, reads ETGVTQSPTHLIKTRGQQVTLRCSSQSGHNTVSWYQQALGQGPQFIFQYYREEENGRGNFPPRFSGLQFPNYSSELNVNALELDDSALYLCASSQDGGQSGANVLTFGAGSRLTVL.

The rearrangement uses TRBV2 and TRBJ1-4; D remains unclear. V was shortened by 5 bases and J by 5 bases, with 15 bases between the two germline ends. CDR1 is SNHLY and CDR2 is FYNNEI in the germline V gene. The CDR3 totals 15 residues. CDR3 bases: TGTGCCAGCAGTTTAGGTTTCAGACTAAATGAAAAACTGTTTTTT. Its protein product is CASSLGFRLNEKLFF.

This clonotype was detected a few times. The chain has TRBV7-6 and TRBJ2-7; D not resolved. V was trimmed by 5 bases and J by 0 bases, leaving 11 bases between them. CDR1 is SGHVS and CDR2 is FNYEAQ in the germline V gene. The CDR3 has 14 amino acids. The CDR3 DNA follows: TGTGCCAGCAGCCCCGGGCCTGGCTCCTACGAGCAGTACTTC. Its protein product is CASSPGPGSYEQYF.

The J gene is TRBJ1-5, the V gene TRBV7-3; D not resolved. The V and J ends lost 5 bases and 0 bases respectively, with 14 bases between them. This CDR3 comprises 16 residues. The germline V gene encodes CDR1 SGHTA and CDR2 FQGTGA. CDR3 nucleotides: TGTGCCAGCAGCCAAGATCCCAGTATTAGCAATCAGCCCCAGCATTTT. Protein sequence: CASSQDPSISNQPQHF.

Of note for this clonotype: A much larger clone differs by one base, so this may be a read error. The chain recombines TRBV7-2 with TRBJ2-7; D is uncertain. CDR3 length: 11 amino acids. CDR1 is SGHTA, CDR2 FQGNSA, per germline. V lost 7 bases to trimming and J lost 6 bases, with 10 bases between them. CDR3 DNA sequence: TGTGCCAGCACCCTCTACTGCGAGCAGTACTTC. Amino acid sequence: CASTLYCEQYF. Full variable domain (remainder filled in from reference TRBV7-2 and TRBJ2-7): GAGVSQSPSNKVTEKGKDVELRCDPISGHTALYWYRQSLGQGLEFLIYFQGNSAPDKSGLPSDRFSAERTGGSVSTLTIQRTQQEDSAVYLCASTLYCEQYFGPGTRLTVT.

A note on this clonotype: A much larger clone differs from this one at a single base, so this may be a read error. The missing conserved phenylalanine or tryptophan at the end of this CDR3 makes a read error likely. This chain connects TRBV12-3 or TRBV12-4 to TRBJ1-1; D call uncertain. This CDR3 has 13 residues. V was trimmed by 5 bases and J by 5 bases, leaving 12 bases between them. The CDR3 bases are TGTGCCAGCAGTACGCCTCCGGGGACTGAAGCTTTCGTT. Protein sequence: CASSTPPGTEAFV.

The rearrangement joins TRBV10-2 to TRBJ2-7; D remains ambiguous. The CDR3 consists of 13 residues. Trimming shortened V by 0 bases and J by 9 bases, and 12 bases separated the two germline ends. The germline gives CDR1 WSHSY, CDR2 SAAADI. CDR3 nucleotide sequence: TGCGCCAGCAGTGAGTCTACCGCGGCGATGCAGTACTTC. It specifies CASSESTAAMQYF.

The genes are TRBV5-1 and TRBJ1-1; D may be TRBD1 (6 bases). Trimming cost V 0 bases and J 1 base, with 13 bases left between them. The germline V gene encodes CDR1 SGHRS and CDR2 YFSETQ. The CDR3 extends over 16 amino acids. The CDR3, as DNA: TGCGCCAGCAGCTTGGCCGGGGGCGGGGGGAACACTGAAGCTTTCTTT. Protein product: CASSLAGGGGNTEAFF.

This clonotype was detected ten times or more. This chain links TRBV24-1 with TRBJ1-1; possible D gene TRBD1, 6 bases. Germline CDR1 KGHDR, CDR2 SFDVKD. The CDR3 extends over 15 amino acids. V dropped 9 bases and J dropped 4 bases, with 20 bases sitting between them. The CDR3 spells CATYQWGPGGTEAFF. In DNA form, the CDR3 reads TGTGCCACCTACCAATGGGGGCCGGGGGGCACTGAAGCTTTCTTT.

This clonotype has ten or more counts. This chain joins TRBV20-1 and TRBJ1-2; D unresolved. The germline CDR1 and CDR2 sequences are DFQATT and SNEGSKA (reference sequence). The V end lost 1 base, the J end lost 3 bases, and 6 bases lay between the germline ends. The CDR3 has 12 amino acids. The CDR3 nucleotides read TGCAGTGCTAGAGGAACTTACTATGGCTACACCTTC. This sequence encodes CSARGTYYGYTF.

J is TRBJ2-7 and V is TRBV5-5, with 10 bases that match TRBD1. The V gene's germline CDR1 is SGHKS and CDR2 YYEKEE (reference sequence). Trimming at V came to 4 bases and at J to 2 bases, leaving 9 bases not matched to a gene. This CDR3 contains 16 residues. As DNA, the CDR3 is TGTGCCAGCAGCCCGAAGGGACAGGGGCCGCCCTACGAGCAGTACTTC. Translated: CASSPKGQGPPYEQYF.